This T cell receptor beta chain was sequenced during a study of T cells and Merkel cell carcinoma outcomes (TCRdb year 2020). Study-level background: In patients with Merkel cell carcinoma, researchers looked at whether the T-cell repertoire of the tumor, along with T-cell density, could predict clinical outcome.

Receptor libraries were prepared by the immunoSEQ multiplex PCR assay. TCRdb took over this immuneACCESS table, retaining in-frame rearrangements with V and J assigned. Such tables are incomplete; in checked studies, under half of the missing clones stem from an unresolved V gene, and the remainder is unexplained. The sample records about 19,000 clones, about four fifths of which are singletons. Approximately 3.3% of the sample is held by the ten biggest clonotypes. Including the terminal cysteine and phenylalanine, the CDR3 comprises 11 residues. The entry retains the CDR3 DNA only, 33 bases that are in frame from base 1. CDR1 and CDR2, per the germline V gene, are SQVTM and ANQGSEA. V is clipped by 3 bases and J by 10 bases, and the sequence between their germline boundaries is 12 bases long. Remarks on this clone: What this receptor recognizes is not known. Nothing much larger sits one base from this clone, and base qualities are not available.

Results the study describes overall, beyond this receptor: T-cell repertoire features combined with T-cell density were reported to predict clinical outcomes in Merkel cell carcinoma patients.

Samples were obtained from patients with Merkel cell carcinoma. The receptor was derived from a human donor with Merkel cell carcinoma. Specimen: tumor tissue from Merkel cell carcinoma. The V and J genes are TRBV29-1 and TRBJ1-1; the D gene identity is not certain. The DNA sequence is given as TGCAGCGTTGATAGGGCAACGGGAGCTTTCTTT. Translated, this is CSVDRATGAFF.